This is a list of T cell receptor beta chains from one sample in a study of T cell responses to AZD1222 COVID-19 vaccine. The assay was immunoSEQ multiplex PCR, and TCRdb's table has in-frame clones only and misses some. The data show about 200,000 clones, with 91% seen just once and roughly 3.5% held by the top ten. Sequenced material: peripheral blood, taken 28 days after the second AZD1222 dose. The receptors come from an adult who received the AZD1222 COVID-19 vaccine. The CDR3 runs from the conserved cysteine through the conserved F or W. The order of the fields is D gene, V gene, clone size, J gene, CDR3 length, CDR3 protein, CDR3 DNA. The D gene is left open where the match is weak. Some rows have no size entry. The others give once, few or many, or a class for an expanded clone.

d_gene: TRBD1; v_gene: TRBV9; abundance: few; j_gene: TRBJ1-3; len: 19; CDR3aa: CASSDRTGGPLRSGNTIYF; CDR3nt: TGTGCCAGCAGCGACCGGACAGGGGGCCCCCTCCGCTCTGGAAACACCATATATTTT
d_gene: TRBD2; v_gene: TRBV27; abundance: -; j_gene: TRBJ2-1; len: 15; CDR3aa: CASSAGTSGRAFQFF; CDR3nt: TGTGCCAGCAGTGCCGGGACTAGCGGGAGGGCCTTTCAGTTCTTC
d_gene: TRBD1; v_gene: TRBV4-1; abundance: -; j_gene: TRBJ2-7; len: 16; CDR3aa: CASSQVGTGATYEQYF; CDR3nt: TGCGCCAGCAGCCAAGTAGGGACAGGGGCCACCTACGAGCAGTACTTC
d_gene: -; v_gene: TRBV7-2; abundance: -; j_gene: TRBJ1-1; len: 14; CDR3aa: CASSFTGRYTEAFF; CDR3nt: TGTGCCAGCAGCTTCACAGGGAGGTACACTGAAGCTTTCTTT
d_gene: -; v_gene: TRBV27; abundance: -; j_gene: TRBJ1-2; len: 13; CDR3aa: CASKGEGWAGYTF; CDR3nt: TGTGCCAGCAAGGGCGAGGGCTGGGCTGGCTACACCTTC
d_gene: -; v_gene: TRBV5-8; abundance: -; j_gene: TRBJ1-5; len: 14; CDR3aa: CASSRRQGNQPQHF; CDR3nt: TGTGCCAGCAGCAGGAGACAGGGCAATCAGCCCCAGCATTTT
d_gene: -; v_gene: TRBV29-1; abundance: once; j_gene: TRBJ2-4; len: 12; CDR3aa: CSVEDLGGIQYF; CDR3nt: TGCAGCGTTGAAGATCTAGGAGGGATTCAGTACTTC
d_gene: TRBD1; v_gene: TRBV28; abundance: -; j_gene: TRBJ1-1; len: 18; CDR3aa: CASSPPGQGVTMNTEAFF; CDR3nt: TGTGCCAGCAGCCCCCCGGGACAGGGGGTAACCATGAACACTGAAGCTTTCTTT
d_gene: -; v_gene: TRBV5-5; abundance: -; j_gene: TRBJ1-5; len: 14; CDR3aa: CASRLNRGNQPQHF; CDR3nt: TGTGCCAGCAGATTGAACAGGGGCAATCAGCCCCAGCATTTT
d_gene: TRBD1; v_gene: TRBV6-5; abundance: once; j_gene: TRBJ1-1; len: 14; CDR3aa: CAIPRGLWGTEAFF; CDR3nt: TGTGCCATCCCTAGGGGGCTCTGGGGCACTGAAGCTTTCTTT
d_gene: TRBD1; v_gene: TRBV19; abundance: -; j_gene: TRBJ2-3; len: 13; CDR3aa: CASGDRTTDTQYF; CDR3nt: TGTGCCAGTGGGGACAGGACCACAGATACGCAGTATTTT
d_gene: -; v_gene: TRBV27; abundance: -; j_gene: TRBJ1-1; len: 15; CDR3aa: CASSSRTEMNTEAFF; CDR3nt: TGTGCCAGCAGTTCCCGGACTGAGATGAACACTGAAGCTTTCTTT
d_gene: TRBD1; v_gene: TRBV2; abundance: -; j_gene: TRBJ2-1; len: 14; CDR3aa: CASLDRGTYNEQFF; CDR3nt: TGTGCCAGCCTAGACAGGGGTACGTACAATGAGCAGTTCTTC
d_gene: -; v_gene: TRBV10-1; abundance: few; j_gene: TRBJ1-5; len: 13; CDR3aa: CASSVGGDQPQHF; CDR3nt: TGCGCCAGCTCCGTAGGCGGGGATCAGCCCCAGCATTTT
d_gene: TRBD2; v_gene: TRBV7-2; abundance: -; j_gene: TRBJ2-7; len: 15; CDR3aa: CASSSGLAGGYEQYF; CDR3nt: TGTGCCAGCAGCTCCGGACTAGCGGGAGGATACGAGCAGTACTTC
d_gene: -; v_gene: TRBV28; abundance: -; j_gene: TRBJ2-7; len: 13; CDR3aa: CASSLLRGYEQYF; CDR3nt: TGTGCCAGCAGTTTATTAAGGGGATACGAGCAGTACTTC
d_gene: -; v_gene: TRBV5-5; abundance: -; j_gene: TRBJ1-1; len: 14; CDR3aa: CASSSRVMNTEAFF; CDR3nt: TGTGCCAGCAGCAGCAGAGTCATGAACACTGAAGCTTTCTTT
d_gene: -; v_gene: TRBV2; abundance: -; j_gene: TRBJ1-2; len: 13; CDR3aa: CASSSGTSYGYTF; CDR3nt: TGTGCCAGCAGTTCCGGGACTTCCTATGGCTACACCTTC
d_gene: -; v_gene: TRBV7-2; abundance: -; j_gene: TRBJ1-4; len: 15; CDR3aa: CASSGIGLGDEKLFF; CDR3nt: TGTGCCAGCAGCGGAATCGGACTGGGGGATGAAAAACTGTTTTTT
d_gene: -; v_gene: TRBV11-2; abundance: -; j_gene: TRBJ2-5; len: 14; CDR3aa: CASSKGWRAETQYF; CDR3nt: TGTGCCAGCAGCAAAGGCTGGCGCGCTGAGACCCAGTACTTC
d_gene: TRBD2; v_gene: TRBV12-5; abundance: -; j_gene: TRBJ2-2; len: 16; CDR3aa: CASGQTSGRSAGELFF; CDR3nt: TGTGCTAGTGGCCAGACTAGCGGGAGATCCGCCGGGGAGCTGTTTTTT
d_gene: TRBD1; v_gene: TRBV7-9; abundance: few; j_gene: TRBJ1-5; len: 15; CDR3aa: CASTPDRVSNQPQHF; CDR3nt: TGTGCCAGCACCCCGGACAGGGTGAGCAATCAGCCCCAGCATTTT
d_gene: -; v_gene: TRBV16; abundance: -; j_gene: TRBJ1-2; len: 12; CDR3aa: CASSQTVYGYTF; CDR3nt: TGTGCCAGCAGCCAGACAGTCTATGGCTACACCTTC
d_gene: TRBD2; v_gene: TRBV9; abundance: -; j_gene: TRBJ2-5; len: 16; CDR3aa: CASSIGLAGSWETQYF; CDR3nt: TGTGCCAGCAGCATTGGACTAGCGGGATCGTGGGAGACCCAGTACTTC
d_gene: -; v_gene: TRBV7-2; abundance: -; j_gene: TRBJ2-2; len: 14; CDR3aa: CASSREVSTGELFF; CDR3nt: TGTGCCAGCAGCAGGGAAGTTAGTACCGGGGAGCTGTTTTTT